The 23 T cell receptor beta chains given below trace back to one sample, sequenced in a study of identical twins. From the 5' RACE reads, TCRdb called clonotypes with MiXCR, one entry per CDR3 protein. The sample records about 520,000 distinct CDR3 sequences, 22% being singletons. The same specimen was also included in a second study, on T cells expressing NK-cell markers.

The sequenced sample was CD4+ T cells sorted from blood. All receptors derive from a woman aged 18-29 years in good health.

This chain uses TRBV20-1 with TRBJ2-3; D gene unclear. Germline V gene sequence: CDR1 DFQATT, CDR2 SNEGSKA (reference sequence). V was cut by 5 bases and J by 2 bases, with 8 bases left in between. CDR3 size: 12 residues. CDR3 in amino acids: CSAGDLTDTQYF. CDR3 nucleotide sequence: TGCAGTGCTGGTGATCTCACAGATACGCAGTATTTT.

This chain links TRBV6-1 with TRBJ2-7; TRBD1 might be the D (6 bases). This CDR3 is 17 amino acids long. Germline V gives CDR1 MNHNS, CDR2 SASEGT. V dropped 4 bases and J dropped 0 bases, with 19 bases sitting between them. This CDR3 reads CASSAMAMDSRSYEQYF. The CDR3 bases are TGTGCCAGCAGTGCTATGGCGATGGACAGTCGCTCCTACGAGCAGTACTTC.

There are many counts of this clonotype. V and J are TRBV29-1 and TRBJ1-2, with 7 bases matching TRBD1. J gave up 6 bases and V 0 bases, and 4 bases lay outside the gene matches. Per germline, CDR1 SQVTM and CDR2 ANQGSEA. The CDR3 spans 13 residues. The CDR3 reads CSVEDLGGDGYTF. Written as DNA, the CDR3 is TGCAGCGTTGAAGATCTAGGGGGCGATGGCTACACCTTC.

There are a few counts of this clonotype. V and J are TRBV7-8 and TRBJ2-3; D is undetermined. Per the germline V gene, CDR1 is SGHVS and CDR2 is FQNEAQ. The CDR3 is 15 residues long. Trimming shortened V by 2 bases and J by 2 bases, and 11 bases separated the two germline ends. Here the CDR3 DNA reads TGTGCCAGCAGCTTAATTAGGGCGGTCACAGATACGCAGTATTTT. This translates into CASSLIRAVTDTQYF.

This clonotype was observed a few times. The CDR3 nucleotides are TGTGCCAGCAGTGGCAGGCGGGGGCCCCTCAGCTCCTACGAGCAGTACTTC. It encodes CASSGRRGPLSSYEQYF. The J gene is TRBJ2-7, the V gene TRBV25-1; perhaps TRBD2 as D (7 bases). This CDR3 is 17 amino acids long. Germline V CDR1 and CDR2: MGHDK, SYGVNS. V was clipped by 4 bases and J by 0 bases, with 19 bases between them.

This clonotype was seen only a few times. This chain uses TRBV20-1 with TRBJ2-1; D not certain. CDR1 and CDR2 (germline): DFQATT, SNEGSKA (reference sequence). This CDR3 has 11 residues. The germline V and J ends were trimmed by 2 bases and 6 bases, with 5 bases remaining between them. The CDR3: CSARLSNEQFF. CDR3 bases: TGCAGTGCTAGACTCAGCAATGAGCAGTTCTTC.

The rearrangement uses TRBV20-1 and TRBJ2-1; 7 nucleotides match TRBD2. Trimming took 3 bases from V and 2 from J; bases not matched to a gene: 4. The CDR3 sequence is 14 residues long. Germline V lookup: CDR1 DFQATT, CDR2 SNEGSKA (reference sequence). The CDR3 region has the DNA TGCAGTGCTAGTCCGGGAGGACCCTACAATGAGCAGTTCTTC. It encodes CSASPGGPYNEQFF.

This clonotype has a handful of counts. The chain carries TRBV4-2 and TRBJ2-1, with D possibly called TRBD1 or TRBD2 (5 bases each). From germline, CDR1 is LGHNA and CDR2 YNFKEQ. The CDR3 is made up of 15 amino acids. With 5 bases removed from V and 8 bases from J, the gap between germline ends came to 19 bases. The CDR3 loop reads CASSEGTESVHEQFF. In nucleotides, the CDR3 is TGTGCCAGCAGCGAAGGGACGGAGTCGGTTCATGAGCAGTTCTTC.

This clonotype was found many times. The chain recombines TRBV6-1 with TRBJ2-7, with a tentative D call TRBD2 (6 bases). Germline-derived CDR1 and CDR2 are MNHNS and SASEGT. Trimming removed 7 bases at V and 3 bases at J, with 22 bases between. This CDR3 is built from 16 residues. CDR3 DNA: TGTGCCAGCACCGAGGAGGGGACCGAGGCTTTCTACGAGCAGTACTTC. Translated, it gives CASTEEGTEAFYEQYF.

This clonotype was recorded at least ten times. The V call is TRBV12-3 or TRBV12-4, the J call TRBJ2-1; no clear D. Trimming stripped 4 bases from V and 6 bases from J, with 4 bases between. The CDR3 has 11 amino acids. The CDR3 sequence: CASSSANEQFF. CDR3 nucleotide sequence: TGTGCCAGCAGTTCAGCCAATGAGCAGTTCTTC.

The chain employs TRBV14 and TRBJ1-6; D unclear. The ends were cut back, 1 base at V and 10 bases at J, with 8 bases in the middle. Germline V gene sequence: CDR1 SGHDN, CDR2 FVKESK. CDR3 length: 13 amino acids. CDR3 sequence reads: CASSQARSSPLHF. The CDR3, as DNA: TGTGCCAGCAGCCAAGCTAGGAGCTCACCCCTCCACTTT.

The sample holds a few counts of this clonotype. The chain couples TRBV10-3 to TRBJ2-5; TRBD1 agrees at 8 bases. Germline assignment: CDR1 ENHRY and CDR2 SYGVKD. With V trimmed by 6 bases and J by 2 bases, 11 bases remained unmatched. The CDR3 is 16 amino acids. The CDR3 DNA reads as TGTGCCATCAGGGATCCCGACAGGGGAGGACAAGAGACCCAGTACTTC. It codes for CAIRDPDRGGQETQYF.

J is TRBJ2-1 and V is TRBV11-2; 12 bases fit TRBD2. Unmatched junction bases numbered 13, after V lost 5 bases and J lost 5 bases. CDR3 size: 18 residues. Germline V gives CDR1 SGHAT, CDR2 FQNNGV. The CDR3 DNA follows: TGTGCCAGCAGCCACCCCGGGCCCCTAGCGGGAGGGAACAATGAGCAGTTCTTC. It encodes CASSHPGPLAGGNNEQFF.

The chain combines TRBV7-9 with TRBJ2-1, with D possibly being TRBD2 (6 bases). V was pared by 5 bases and J by 3 bases, with 14 bases between. Looked up from germline, CDR1 is SEHNR and CDR2 is FQNEAQ (reference sequence). The CDR3 length is 15 residues. DNA for the CDR3: TGTGCCAGCAGCCACGTTAGCGGACACTACAATGAGCAGTTCTTC. This translates into CASSHVSGHYNEQFF.

The rearrangement joins TRBV20-1 to TRBJ2-1; D gene uncertain. V was trimmed by 0 bases and J by 0 bases, leaving 15 bases between them. This CDR3 is built from 17 residues. Germline V CDR1 and CDR2: DFQATT, SNEGSKA (reference sequence). The CDR3: CSARDLGGSSSYNEQFF. The CDR3 bases are TGCAGTGCTAGAGATTTAGGTGGGTCCAGCTCCTACAATGAGCAGTTCTTC.

The rearrangement uses TRBV5-1 and TRBJ2-1, with D possibly TRBD2 on 7 matching bases. This CDR3 comprises 13 residues. V was pared by 5 bases and J by 7 bases, with 13 bases between. CDR1 is SGHRS and CDR2 is YFSETQ in the germline V gene. This chain's CDR3 is CASRAGAHNEQFF. The DNA for the CDR3 is TGCGCCAGCAGGGCGGGGGCACATAATGAGCAGTTCTTC.

In regard to this clonotype: An end of the junction differs from the germline gene, which may be a read error. This rearrangement joins TRBV5-1 to TRBJ2-7, with 7 nucleotides matching TRBD1. The V gene's germline CDR1 is SGHRS and CDR2 YFSETQ. The CDR3 spans 13 residues. The CDR3: CASFRDSTYEQHF. Here the CDR3 DNA reads TGCGCCAGTTTCCGGGACAGCACCTACGAGCAGCACTTC.

Many counts were recorded for this clonotype. The gene calls are TRBV20-1 and TRBJ2-7; 11 nucleotides agree with TRBD2. Trimming took 0 bases from V and 6 from J; bases not matched to a gene: 10. Germline loops: CDR1 DFQATT, CDR2 SNEGSKA (reference sequence). CDR3 length: 16 amino acids. The CDR3 nucleotides are TGCAGTGCTAGAGATCAACTAGCGGGGGCTGTAGGCGAGCAGTACTTC. As protein: CSARDQLAGAVGEQYF.

The chain has TRBV9 and TRBJ2-3; possible D gene TRBD1, 6 bases. CDR1 is SGDLS, CDR2 YYNGEE, per germline. The CDR3 has 15 amino acids. The V end lost 0 bases, the J end lost 2 bases, and 10 bases lay between the germline ends. DNA for the CDR3: TGTGCCAGCAGCGTAGGGGGGCATTTCACAGATACGCAGTATTTT. Amino acids: CASSVGGHFTDTQYF.

The J gene is TRBJ2-3, the V gene TRBV20-1; D assignment may be TRBD1 or TRBD2 (5 bases each). Germline V gene lookup returns CDR1 DFQATT and CDR2 SNEGSKA (reference sequence). Trimming cost V 6 bases and J 2 bases, with 18 bases left between them. The CDR3 loop spans 15 amino acids. CDR3: CSATGARGATDTQYF. In DNA form, the CDR3 reads TGCAGTGCGACCGGGGCTAGAGGGGCCACAGATACGCAGTATTTT.

The chain joins TRBV5-1 to TRBJ2-3; the match to TRBD2 covers 7 bases. This CDR3 is 16 amino acids long. Per germline, CDR1 SGHRS and CDR2 YFSETQ. Trimming cost V 4 bases and J 5 bases; bases outside gene matches: 13. The CDR3 DNA reads as TGCGCCAGCAGCATAGAGCGGGGTTCGGCAGAAGATACGCAGTATTTT. This translates into CASSIERGSAEDTQYF.

V gene TRBV12-3 or TRBV12-4 combines with J gene TRBJ1-1; no firm D call. Between the trimmed V and J ends, which lost 7 bases and 4 bases, there was a span of 13 bases. This CDR3 has 13 residues. DNA for the CDR3: TGTGCCAGCACCAAGGAACTCGGCACTGAAGCTTTCTTT. As protein: CASTKELGTEAFF.

This rearrangement joins TRBV5-1 to TRBJ2-1, with D perhaps assigned TRBD1 or TRBD2 (5 bases each). With 7 bases removed from V and 5 bases from J, the gap between germline ends came to 19 bases. Germline CDR1 SGHRS, CDR2 YFSETQ. The CDR3 is 15 residues long. The CDR3 reads CASRPGDGLNNEQFF. The DNA for the CDR3 is TGCGCCAGCCGGCCTGGGGACGGCCTTAACAATGAGCAGTTCTTC.